The present T cell receptor beta chain was sequenced within a study of blood T cell repertoires in COVID-19. Study context: Spain, Italy and the United States supplied samples that represented acute and convalescent COVID-19. T cells, B-cell-depleted T cells, or PBMCs provided the cDNA or gDNA that served as material.

V lost 0 bases and J lost 0, with 18 bases in between. This CDR3 spans 19 amino acids. In the authors' methods: Amplified reference gene primers provided the basis for estimating nucleated cell counts. Profiling relied on immunoSEQ multiplex PCR, and the TCRdb table lists in-frame clones only, not all of them. V, J and clone size reflect that table, while D and trimming were determined from the DNA. The sample contains roughly 89,000 clones, around three quarters of which appear only once. The sequence was collected from a woman aged 70-85 years with acute or convalescent COVID-19. V gene TRBV23-1 combines with J gene TRBJ1-5; maybe TRBD1 (5 bases). TRBV23-1 has ORF status, its function being uncertain. The sequenced material came from peripheral blood. The CDR3 region is CASSQSFGRALYSNQPQHF. CDR3 coding DNA: TGCGCCAGCAGTCAATCTTTCGGCAGGGCCCTTTATAGCAATCAGCCCCAGCATTTT.